The rows below give T cell receptor beta chains drawn from one sample of a study of CD8+ T cells in alopecia areata. The repertoire was sequenced with immunoSEQ multiplex PCR; TCRdb's copy has only in-frame clones and lacks some. The repertoire includes approximately 180,000 clones, roughly 60% of them detected once, and 16% sits in the top ten. Source: CD4+ T cells sorted from blood, taken between weeks 55 and 65, from a patient treated with tofacitinib. The receptors were gathered from a human donor with alopecia areata. CDR3s include the opening cysteine and the closing phenylalanine or tryptophan. The D gene is left open where the match is weak. Clone size, where shown, is once, few, many, or a class for clones that have expanded.

j_gene: TRBJ2-7
v_gene: TRBV6-1
d_gene: .
abundance: .
CDR3aa: CASSEAPPPLTYEQYF
CDR3nt: TGTGCCAGCAGTGAAGCTCCCCCACCACTAACTTACGAGCAGTACTTC

j_gene: TRBJ2-3
v_gene: TRBV11-3
d_gene: .
abundance: few
CDR3aa: CASSDQSTDTQYF
CDR3nt: TGTGCCAGCAGCGACCAGAGCACAGATACGCAGTATTTT

j_gene: TRBJ2-2
v_gene: TRBV5-1
d_gene: .
abundance: few
CDR3aa: CASTGAQANTGELFF
CDR3nt: TGCGCCAGCACCGGGGCCCAAGCGAACACCGGGGAGCTGTTTTTT

j_gene: TRBJ2-3
v_gene: TRBV6-5
d_gene: .
abundance: .
CDR3aa: CASSSNRGFQYF
CDR3nt: TGTGCCAGCAGTTCAAACCGGGGTTTCCAGTATTTT

j_gene: TRBJ2-5
v_gene: TRBV29-1
d_gene: .
abundance: .
CDR3aa: CSVASGTGEGTQYF
CDR3nt: TGCAGCGTTGCATCCGGGACGGGGGAAGGGACCCAGTACTTC

j_gene: TRBJ1-5
v_gene: TRBV30
d_gene: .
abundance: .
CDR3aa: CAWAPSSNQPQHF
CDR3nt: TGTGCCTGGGCCCCGAGTAGCAATCAGCCCCAGCATTTT

j_gene: TRBJ1-2
v_gene: TRBV29-1
d_gene: .
abundance: .
CDR3aa: CSVDWGVNGYTF
CDR3nt: TGCAGCGTTGATTGGGGTGTCAATGGCTACACCTTC

j_gene: TRBJ1-1
v_gene: TRBV6-1
d_gene: .
abundance: few
CDR3aa: CASSAPGGWLNTEAFF
CDR3nt: TGTGCCAGCAGTGCACCGGGGGGATGGTTGAACACTGAAGCTTTCTTT

j_gene: TRBJ1-5
v_gene: TRBV27
d_gene: TRBD1
abundance: .
CDR3aa: CASSSTRDRGGQPQHF
CDR3nt: TGTGCCAGCAGTTCAACCCGGGACAGGGGAGGTCAGCCCCAGCATTTT

j_gene: TRBJ2-2
v_gene: TRBV30
d_gene: .
abundance: .
CDR3aa: CAHKPQNTGELFF
CDR3nt: TGTGCCCATAAACCGCAGAACACCGGGGAGCTGTTTTTT

j_gene: TRBJ2-5
v_gene: TRBV30
d_gene: .
abundance: few
CDR3aa: CAWSKDSPLQETQYF
CDR3nt: TGTGCCTGGAGCAAGGACAGCCCCTTACAAGAGACCCAGTACTTC

j_gene: TRBJ1-3
v_gene: TRBV15
d_gene: .
abundance: many
CDR3aa: CATSSRHETGNTIYF
CDR3nt: TGTGCCACCAGCAGCAGACATGAGACTGGAAACACCATATATTTT

j_gene: TRBJ2-5
v_gene: TRBV30
d_gene: .
abundance: .
CDR3aa: CAWKLAGAGETQYF
CDR3nt: TGTGCCTGGAAGCTGGCAGGGGCCGGGGAGACCCAGTACTTC

j_gene: TRBJ2-1
v_gene: TRBV29-1
d_gene: .
abundance: .
CDR3aa: CSVDWESNNEQFF
CDR3nt: TGCAGCGTTGACTGGGAATCCAACAATGAGCAGTTCTTC

j_gene: TRBJ1-3
v_gene: TRBV29-1
d_gene: .
abundance: .
CDR3aa: CSVDYRASGNTIYF
CDR3nt: TGCAGCGTTGATTACAGGGCCTCTGGAAACACCATATATTTT

j_gene: TRBJ1-2
v_gene: TRBV20-1
d_gene: .
abundance: .
CDR3aa: CSAPRGGYTF
CDR3nt: TGCAGTGCCCCGAGGGGTGGCTACACCTTC

j_gene: TRBJ2-5
v_gene: TRBV20-1
d_gene: .
abundance: .
CDR3aa: CSASPQETQYF
CDR3nt: TGCAGTGCTAGTCCACAAGAGACCCAGTACTTC

j_gene: TRBJ2-5
v_gene: TRBV30
d_gene: .
abundance: .
CDR3aa: CAWSTQLETQYF
CDR3nt: TGTGCCTGGAGTACCCAGCTAGAGACCCAGTACTTC

j_gene: TRBJ1-2
v_gene: TRBV2
d_gene: .
abundance: .
CDR3aa: CASSERVGGRFYGYTF
CDR3nt: TGTGCCAGCAGTGAAAGGGTCGGGGGGCGCTTCTATGGCTACACCTTC

j_gene: TRBJ1-2
v_gene: TRBV19
d_gene: .
abundance: .
CDR3aa: CATGRNYGYTF
CDR3nt: TGTGCCACTGGACGGAACTATGGCTACACCTTC

j_gene: TRBJ1-5
v_gene: TRBV18
d_gene: TRBD1
abundance: few
CDR3aa: CASSPRTGENQPQHF
CDR3nt: TGTGCCAGCTCACCACGGACAGGGGAGAATCAGCCCCAGCATTTT

j_gene: TRBJ2-7
v_gene: TRBV30
d_gene: TRBD2
abundance: .
CDR3aa: CAWRASGRAAYEQYF
CDR3nt: TGTGCCTGGAGGGCTAGCGGGAGAGCCGCCTACGAGCAGTACTTC

j_gene: TRBJ1-2
v_gene: TRBV7-2
d_gene: .
abundance: few
CDR3aa: CASSSAGVNYGYTF
CDR3nt: TGTGCCAGCAGCTCGGCGGGGGTTAACTATGGCTACACCTTC

j_gene: TRBJ2-6
v_gene: TRBV5-1
d_gene: .
abundance: few
CDR3aa: CASSLLIQSSGANVLTF
CDR3nt: TGCGCCAGCAGCTTGCTCATCCAAAGCTCTGGGGCCAACGTCCTGACTTTC

j_gene: TRBJ2-6
v_gene: TRBV30
d_gene: TRBD1
abundance: .
CDR3aa: CAWMTGTRNSGANVLTF
CDR3nt: TGTGCCTGGATGACAGGGACCAGAAACTCTGGGGCCAACGTCCTGACTTTC

j_gene: TRBJ2-3
v_gene: TRBV30
d_gene: .
abundance: .
CDR3aa: CAWSVYLTDTQYF
CDR3nt: TGTGCCTGGAGTGTTTACCTCACAGATACGCAGTATTTT

j_gene: TRBJ1-5
v_gene: TRBV7-2
d_gene: .
abundance: .
CDR3aa: CASSRPDQPQHF
CDR3nt: TGTGCCAGCAGCCGCCCGGATCAGCCCCAGCATTTT

j_gene: TRBJ1-2
v_gene: TRBV9
d_gene: .
abundance: .
CDR3aa: CASSVQGNYGYTF
CDR3nt: TGTGCCAGCAGCGTACAGGGGAATTATGGCTACACCTTC

j_gene: TRBJ2-7
v_gene: TRBV5-6
d_gene: .
abundance: .
CDR3aa: CASRQLGGTGPAYEQYF
CDR3nt: TGTGCCAGCAGACAACTAGGGGGAACGGGACCCGCCTACGAGCAGTACTTC